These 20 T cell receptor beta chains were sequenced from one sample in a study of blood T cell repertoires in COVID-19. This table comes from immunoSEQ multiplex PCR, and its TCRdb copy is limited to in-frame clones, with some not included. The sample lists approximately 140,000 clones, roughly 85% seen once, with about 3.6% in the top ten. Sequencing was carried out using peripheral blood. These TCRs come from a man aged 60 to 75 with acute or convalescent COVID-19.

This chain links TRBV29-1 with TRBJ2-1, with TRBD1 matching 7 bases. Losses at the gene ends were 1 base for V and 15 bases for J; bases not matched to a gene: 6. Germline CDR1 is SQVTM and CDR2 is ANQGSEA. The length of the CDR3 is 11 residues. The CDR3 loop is CSVEGTGRVFF. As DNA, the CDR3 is TGCAGCGTTGAAGGGACAGGACGGGTGTTCTTC.

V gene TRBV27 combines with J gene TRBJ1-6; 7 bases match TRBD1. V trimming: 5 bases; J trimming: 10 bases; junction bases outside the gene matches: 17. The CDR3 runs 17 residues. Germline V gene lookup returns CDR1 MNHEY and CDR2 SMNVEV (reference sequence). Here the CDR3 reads CASSKTGRQGSVSPLHF. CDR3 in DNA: TGTGCCAGCAGTAAAACGGGAAGACAGGGTTCGGTATCACCCCTCCACTTT.

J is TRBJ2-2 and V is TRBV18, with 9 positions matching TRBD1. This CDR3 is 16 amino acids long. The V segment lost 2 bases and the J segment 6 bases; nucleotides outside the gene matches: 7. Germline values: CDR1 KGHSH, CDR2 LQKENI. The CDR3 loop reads CASSPFLGQGSGELFF. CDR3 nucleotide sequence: TGTGCCAGCTCACCATTTCTCGGACAGGGGTCCGGGGAGCTGTTTTTT.

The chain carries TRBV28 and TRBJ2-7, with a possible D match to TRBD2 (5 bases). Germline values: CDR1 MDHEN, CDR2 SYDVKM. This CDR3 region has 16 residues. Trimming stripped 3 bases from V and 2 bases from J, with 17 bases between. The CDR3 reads CASSLALSVLTYEQYF. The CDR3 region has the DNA TGTGCCAGCAGTTTGGCCCTTAGCGTTTTGACCTACGAGCAGTACTTC.

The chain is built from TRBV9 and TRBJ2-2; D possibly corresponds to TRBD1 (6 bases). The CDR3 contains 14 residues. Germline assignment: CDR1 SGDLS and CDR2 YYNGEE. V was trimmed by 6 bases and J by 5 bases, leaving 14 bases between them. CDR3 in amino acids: CASTLGGGTGELFF. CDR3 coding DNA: TGTGCCAGCACCCTAGGGGGTGGGACCGGGGAGCTGTTTTTT.

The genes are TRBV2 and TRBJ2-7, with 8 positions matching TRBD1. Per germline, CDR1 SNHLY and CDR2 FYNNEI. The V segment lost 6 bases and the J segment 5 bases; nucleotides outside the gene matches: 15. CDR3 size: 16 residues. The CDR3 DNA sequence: TGTGCCAGCAGGGCCCTTACAGGGGGTAGCGGCCACGAGCAGTACTTC. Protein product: CASRALTGGSGHEQYF.

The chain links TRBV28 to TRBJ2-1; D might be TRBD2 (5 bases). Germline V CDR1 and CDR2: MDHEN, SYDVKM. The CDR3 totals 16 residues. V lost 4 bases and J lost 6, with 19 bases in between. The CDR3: CASSSPRAEGINEQFF. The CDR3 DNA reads TGTGCCAGCAGTTCCCCCCGAGCGGAAGGAATCAATGAGCAGTTCTTC.

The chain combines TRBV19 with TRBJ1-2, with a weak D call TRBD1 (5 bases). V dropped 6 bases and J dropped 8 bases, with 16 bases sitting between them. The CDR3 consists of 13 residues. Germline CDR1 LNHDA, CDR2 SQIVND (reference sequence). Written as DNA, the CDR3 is TGTGCCAGTAGCGAAACAGGCCAGGGAGGCTACACCTTC. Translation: CASSETGQGGYTF.

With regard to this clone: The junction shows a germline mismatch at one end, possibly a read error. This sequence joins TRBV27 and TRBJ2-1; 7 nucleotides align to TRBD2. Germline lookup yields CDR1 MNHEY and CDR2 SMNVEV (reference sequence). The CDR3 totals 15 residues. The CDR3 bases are TGTGCCAGCAGTTTCTCGGGACTACCCTACGATGAGCAGTTCTTC. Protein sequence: CASSFSGLPYDEQFF.

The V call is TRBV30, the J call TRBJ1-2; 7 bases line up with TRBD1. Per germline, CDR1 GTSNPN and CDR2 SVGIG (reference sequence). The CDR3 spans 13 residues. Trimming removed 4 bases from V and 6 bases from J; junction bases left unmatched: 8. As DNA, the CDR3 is TGTGCCTGGACCCCCGACAGGGTAAATGGCTACACCTTC. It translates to CAWTPDRVNGYTF.

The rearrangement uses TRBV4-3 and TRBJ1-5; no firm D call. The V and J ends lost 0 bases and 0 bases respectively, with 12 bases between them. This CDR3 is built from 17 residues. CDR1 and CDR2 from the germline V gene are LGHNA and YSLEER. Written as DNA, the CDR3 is TGCGCCAGCAGCCAAGATCGCACGGGTTATAGCAATCAGCCCCAGCATTTT. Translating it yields CASSQDRTGYSNQPQHF.

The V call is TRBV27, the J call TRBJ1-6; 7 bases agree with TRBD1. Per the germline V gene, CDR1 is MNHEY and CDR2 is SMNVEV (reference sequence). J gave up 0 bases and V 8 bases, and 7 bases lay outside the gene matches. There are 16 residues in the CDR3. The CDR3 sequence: CASHTGARSYNSPLHF. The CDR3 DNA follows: TGTGCCAGCCACACAGGGGCCCGCTCCTATAATTCACCCCTCCACTTT.

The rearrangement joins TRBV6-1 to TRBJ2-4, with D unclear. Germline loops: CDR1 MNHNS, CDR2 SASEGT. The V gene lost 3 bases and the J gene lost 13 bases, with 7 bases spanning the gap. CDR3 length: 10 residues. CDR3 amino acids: CASSDEVQYF. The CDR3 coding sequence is TGTGCCAGCAGTGACGAGGTACAGTACTTC.

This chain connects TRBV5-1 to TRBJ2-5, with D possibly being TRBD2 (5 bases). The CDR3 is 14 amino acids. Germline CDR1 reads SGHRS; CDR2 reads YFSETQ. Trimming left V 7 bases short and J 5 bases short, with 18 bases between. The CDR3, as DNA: TGCGCCAGCCGAGAGGACGGGGTTGGGGAGACCCAGTACTTC. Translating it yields CASREDGVGETQYF.

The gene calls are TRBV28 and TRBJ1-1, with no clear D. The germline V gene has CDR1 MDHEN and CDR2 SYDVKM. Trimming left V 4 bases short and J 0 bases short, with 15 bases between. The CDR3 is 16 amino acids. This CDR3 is CASSSRGIQMNTEAFF. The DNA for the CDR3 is TGTGCCAGCAGTTCGCGTGGAATACAGATGAACACTGAAGCTTTCTTT.

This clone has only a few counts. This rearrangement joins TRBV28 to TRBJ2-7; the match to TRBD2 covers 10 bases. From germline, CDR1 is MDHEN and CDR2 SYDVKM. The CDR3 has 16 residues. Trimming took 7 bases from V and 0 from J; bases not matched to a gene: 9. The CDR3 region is CASNVAGGPSSYEQYF. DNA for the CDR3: TGTGCCAGCAATGTAGCGGGAGGCCCCAGCTCCTACGAGCAGTACTTC.

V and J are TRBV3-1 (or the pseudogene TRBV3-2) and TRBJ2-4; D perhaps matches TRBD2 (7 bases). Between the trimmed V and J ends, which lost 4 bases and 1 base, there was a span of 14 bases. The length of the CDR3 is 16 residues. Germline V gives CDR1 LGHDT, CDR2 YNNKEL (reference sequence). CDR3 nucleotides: TGTGCCAGCAGCCGGGCGGGGGCTACGGCCAAAAACATTCAGTACTTC. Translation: CASSRAGATAKNIQYF.

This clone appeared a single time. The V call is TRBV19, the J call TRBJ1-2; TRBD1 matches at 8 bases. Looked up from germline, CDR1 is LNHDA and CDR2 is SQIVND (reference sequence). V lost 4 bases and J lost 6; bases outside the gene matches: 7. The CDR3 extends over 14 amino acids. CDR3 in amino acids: CASSKDRVNHGYTF. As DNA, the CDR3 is TGTGCCAGTAGTAAGGACAGGGTTAATCATGGCTACACCTTC.

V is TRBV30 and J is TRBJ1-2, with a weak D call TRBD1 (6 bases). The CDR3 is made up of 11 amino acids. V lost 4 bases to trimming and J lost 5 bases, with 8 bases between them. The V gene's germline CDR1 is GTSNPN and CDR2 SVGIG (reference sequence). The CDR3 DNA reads TGTGCCTGGAACAGGGAGTATGGCTACACCTTC. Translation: CAWNREYGYTF.

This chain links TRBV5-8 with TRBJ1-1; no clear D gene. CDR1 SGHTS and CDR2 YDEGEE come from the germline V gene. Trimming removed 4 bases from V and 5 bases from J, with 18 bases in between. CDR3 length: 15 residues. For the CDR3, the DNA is TGTGCCAGCAGCCTGGCCCAACTTCGGGGAACTGAAGCTTTCTTT. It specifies CASSLAQLRGTEAFF.